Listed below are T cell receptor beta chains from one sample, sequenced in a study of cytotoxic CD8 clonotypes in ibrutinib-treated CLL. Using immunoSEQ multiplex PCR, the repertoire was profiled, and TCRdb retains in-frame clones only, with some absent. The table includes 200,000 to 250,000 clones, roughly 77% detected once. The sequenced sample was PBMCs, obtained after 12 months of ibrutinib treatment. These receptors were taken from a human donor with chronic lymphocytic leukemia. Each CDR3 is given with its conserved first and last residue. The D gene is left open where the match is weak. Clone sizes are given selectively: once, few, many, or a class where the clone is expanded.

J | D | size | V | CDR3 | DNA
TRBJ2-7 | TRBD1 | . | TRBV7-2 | CASSPQGQVSSYEQYF | TGTGCCAGCAGCCCGCAGGGACAGGTCAGCTCCTACGAGCAGTACTTC
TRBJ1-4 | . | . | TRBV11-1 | CASSPGATNEKLFF | TGTGCCAGCAGCCCAGGGGCAACTAATGAAAAACTGTTTTTT
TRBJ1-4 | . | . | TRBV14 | CASSQGRVGEKLFF | TGTGCCAGCAGCCAAGGGAGGGTCGGTGAAAAACTGTTTTTT
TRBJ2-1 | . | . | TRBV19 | CASSLTNYNEQFF | TGTGCCAGTAGTCTTACTAACTACAATGAGCAGTTCTTC
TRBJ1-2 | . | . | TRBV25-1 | CASSAMDSPYGYTF | TGTGCCAGCAGTGCAATGGACAGCCCCTATGGCTACACCTTC
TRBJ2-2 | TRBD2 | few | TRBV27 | CASSPGLAGGGELFF | TGTGCCAGCAGTCCGGGACTAGCCGGCGGCGGGGAGCTGTTTTTT
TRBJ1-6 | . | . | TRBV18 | CASSQGATYNSPLHF | TGTGCCAGCTCACAGGGAGCGACTTATAATTCACCCCTCCACTTT
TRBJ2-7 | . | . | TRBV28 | CASKFRARYEQYF | TGTGCCAGCAAATTCAGGGCGCGGTACGAGCAGTACTTC
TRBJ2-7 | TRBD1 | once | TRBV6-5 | CASRPGTGIFSEQYF | TGTGCCAGCAGACCCGGGACAGGGATTTTCTCCGAGCAGTACTTC
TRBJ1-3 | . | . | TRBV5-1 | CASSPAGEYAGNTIYF | TGCGCCAGCAGCCCGGCGGGGGAATACGCTGGAAACACCATATATTTT
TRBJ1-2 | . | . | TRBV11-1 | CASSLKDPGRSFEGYTF | TGTGCCAGCAGCTTAAAGGATCCCGGACGGTCTTTTGAGGGCTACACCTTC
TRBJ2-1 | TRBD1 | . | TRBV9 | CASSAGTASYNEQFF | TGTGCCAGCAGCGCCGGGACAGCCTCCTACAATGAGCAGTTCTTC
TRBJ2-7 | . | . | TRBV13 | CASTLAPAPEQYF | TGTGCCAGCACCCTAGCGCCAGCACCCGAGCAGTACTTC
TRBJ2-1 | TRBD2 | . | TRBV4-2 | CASSQELAGYEQFF | TGTGCCAGCAGCCAAGAACTAGCGGGATATGAGCAGTTCTTC
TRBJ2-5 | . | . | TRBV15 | CATSRDRSGQETQYF | TGTGCCACCAGCAGAGATCGGTCAGGACAAGAGACCCAGTACTTC
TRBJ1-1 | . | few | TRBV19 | CASSISRRRAYTEAFF | TGTGCCAGTAGTATATCCCGGCGCAGGGCGTACACTGAAGCTTTCTTT
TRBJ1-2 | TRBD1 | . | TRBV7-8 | CASSLRQGTNYGYTF | TGTGCCAGCAGCTTACGACAGGGCACTAACTATGGCTACACCTTC
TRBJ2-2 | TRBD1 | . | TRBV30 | CACPGTGAGGELFF | TGTGCCTGTCCCGGGACAGGGGCCGGCGGGGAGCTGTTTTTT
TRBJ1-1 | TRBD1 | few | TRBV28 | CASSSRGRITEAFF | TGTGCCAGCAGTTCCAGGGGGCGGATTACTGAAGCTTTCTTT
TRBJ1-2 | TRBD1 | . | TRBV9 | CASSGQGWYGYTF | TGTGCCAGCAGCGGACAGGGCTGGTATGGCTACACCTTC
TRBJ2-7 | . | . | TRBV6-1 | CASRTGWSEYF | TGTGCCAGCAGAACAGGGTGGAGCGAGTACTTC
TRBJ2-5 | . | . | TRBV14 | CASSQDGGTTQETQYF | TGTGCCAGCAGCCAAGATGGGGGGACCACCCAAGAGACCCAGTACTTC
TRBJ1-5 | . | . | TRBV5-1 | CASSLGGVGQPQHF | TGCGCCAGCAGCTTGGGGGGGGTCGGTCAGCCCCAGCATTTT
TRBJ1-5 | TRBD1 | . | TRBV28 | CATRQTGARYSNQPQHF | TGTGCCACCCGACAGACAGGGGCCAGATATAGCAATCAGCCCCAGCATTTT
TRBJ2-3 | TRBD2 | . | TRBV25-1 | CASSAAPLAGGTDTQYF | TGTGCCAGCAGTGCGGCGCCACTAGCGGGGGGCACAGATACGCAGTATTTT